This TCR beta chain was found in a study of Graves' ophthalmopathy and Graves' hyperthyroidism. V was trimmed by 1 base and J by 1 base, leaving 8 bases between them. The CDR3 is 16 residues long. In germline, CDR1 is SNHLY, CDR2 FYNNEI. Amplification from RNA transcripts yielded the TCR beta CDR3 regions. A first-round RT-PCR used HTBI primers, followed by a second-round multiplex PCR. TCRdb re-called the multiplex PCR reads through MiXCR, storing one row per CDR3 protein. Of almost 400,000 distinct CDR3 sequences in the sample, about a sixth were seen once. This clonotype showed up many times. Sequencing input: peripheral blood. The rearrangement joins TRBV2 to TRBJ2-6; D is unresolved. This TCR was sampled from a woman aged 18-29 years with Graves' ophthalmopathy. The CDR3 loop reads CASSEVRVSGANVLTF. As DNA, the CDR3 is TGTGCCAGCAGTGAAGTTAGGGTGTCTGGGGCCAACGTCCTGACTTTC.